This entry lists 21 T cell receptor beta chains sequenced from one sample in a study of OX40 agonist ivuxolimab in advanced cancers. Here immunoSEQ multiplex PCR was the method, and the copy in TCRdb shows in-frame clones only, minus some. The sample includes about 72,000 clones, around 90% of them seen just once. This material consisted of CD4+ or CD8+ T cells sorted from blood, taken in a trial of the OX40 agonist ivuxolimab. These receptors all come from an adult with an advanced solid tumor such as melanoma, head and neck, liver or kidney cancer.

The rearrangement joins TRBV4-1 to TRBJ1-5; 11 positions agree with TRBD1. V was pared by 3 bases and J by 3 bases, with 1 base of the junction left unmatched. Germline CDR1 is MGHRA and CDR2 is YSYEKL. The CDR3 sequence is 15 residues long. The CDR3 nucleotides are TGCGCCAGCAGCCAGGGACAGGGGGACAATCAGCCCCAGCATTTT. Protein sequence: CASSQGQGDNQPQHF.

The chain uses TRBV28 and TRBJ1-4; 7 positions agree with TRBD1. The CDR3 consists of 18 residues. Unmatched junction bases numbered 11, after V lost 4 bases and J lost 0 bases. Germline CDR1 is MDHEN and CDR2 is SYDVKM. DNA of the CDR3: TGTGCCAGCAGTTCTGTGACAGGGACTCTAGCAACTAATGAAAAACTGTTTTTT. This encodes CASSSVTGTLATNEKLFF. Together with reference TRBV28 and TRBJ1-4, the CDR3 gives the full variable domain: DVKVTQSSRYLVKRTGEKVFLECVQDMDHENMFWYRQDPGLGLRLIYFSYDVKMKEKGDIPEGYSVSREKKERFSLILESASTNQTSMYLCASSSVTGTLATNEKLFFGSGTQLSVL.

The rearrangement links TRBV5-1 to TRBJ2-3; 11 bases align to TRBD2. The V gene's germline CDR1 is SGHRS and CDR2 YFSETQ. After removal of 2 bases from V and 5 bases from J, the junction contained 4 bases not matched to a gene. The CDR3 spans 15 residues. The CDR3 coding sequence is TGCGCCAGCAGCTTTAGCGGGAGGGCCGAAGATACGCAGTATTTT. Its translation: CASSFSGRAEDTQYF.

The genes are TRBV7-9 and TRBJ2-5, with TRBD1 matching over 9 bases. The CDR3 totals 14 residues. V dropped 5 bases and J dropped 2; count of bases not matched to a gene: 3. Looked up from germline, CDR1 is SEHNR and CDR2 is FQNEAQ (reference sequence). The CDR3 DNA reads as TGTGCCAGCAGCGTAGGGACAGGGCAAGAGACCCAGTACTTC. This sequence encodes CASSVGTGQETQYF. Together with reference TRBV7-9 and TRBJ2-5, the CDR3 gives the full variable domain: DTGVSQNPRHKITKRGQNVTFRCDPISEHNRLYWYRQTLGQGPEFLTYFQNEAQLEKSRLLSDRFSAERPKGSFSTLEIQRTEQGDSAMYLCASSVGTGQETQYFGPGTRLLVL.

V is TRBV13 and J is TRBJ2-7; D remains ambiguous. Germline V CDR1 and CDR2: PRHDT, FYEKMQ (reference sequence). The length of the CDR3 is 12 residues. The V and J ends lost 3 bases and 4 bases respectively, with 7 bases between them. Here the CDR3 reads CASSLYSYEQYF. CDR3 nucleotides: TGTGCCAGCAGCTTGTACTCGTACGAGCAGTACTTC.

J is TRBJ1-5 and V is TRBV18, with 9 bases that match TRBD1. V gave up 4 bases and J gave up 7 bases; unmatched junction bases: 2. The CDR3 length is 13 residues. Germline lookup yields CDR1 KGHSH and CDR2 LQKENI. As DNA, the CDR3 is TGTGCCAGCTCACGGACAGGGGACCAGCCCCAGCATTTT. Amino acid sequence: CASSRTGDQPQHF.

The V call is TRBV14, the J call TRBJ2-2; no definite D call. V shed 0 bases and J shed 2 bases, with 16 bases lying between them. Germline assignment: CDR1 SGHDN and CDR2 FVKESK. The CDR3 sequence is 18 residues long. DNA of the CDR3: TGTGCCAGCAGCCAAGACGGTCGAGGTCGGGCCAACACCGGGGAGCTGTTTTTT. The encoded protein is CASSQDGRGRANTGELFF. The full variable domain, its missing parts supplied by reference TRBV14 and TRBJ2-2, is EAGVTQFPSHSVIEKGQTVTLRCDPISGHDNLYWYRRVMGKEIKFLLHFVKESKQDESGMPNNRFLAERTGGTYSTLKVQPAELEDSGVYFCASSQDGRGRANTGELFFGEGSRLTVL.

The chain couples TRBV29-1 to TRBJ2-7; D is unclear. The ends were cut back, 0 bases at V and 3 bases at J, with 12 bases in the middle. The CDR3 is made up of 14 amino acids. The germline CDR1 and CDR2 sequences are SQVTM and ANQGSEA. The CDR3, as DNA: TGCAGCGTTGAAGATCTGTCTAGAGGCTACGAGCAGTACTTC. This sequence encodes CSVEDLSRGYEQYF.

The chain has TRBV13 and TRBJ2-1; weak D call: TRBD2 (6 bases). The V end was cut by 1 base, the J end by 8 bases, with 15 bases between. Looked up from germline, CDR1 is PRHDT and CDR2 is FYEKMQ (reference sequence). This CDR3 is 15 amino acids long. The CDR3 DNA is TGTGCCAGCAGCTTAGACGGGAGTGACCCATATGAGCAGTTCTTC. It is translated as CASSLDGSDPYEQFF.

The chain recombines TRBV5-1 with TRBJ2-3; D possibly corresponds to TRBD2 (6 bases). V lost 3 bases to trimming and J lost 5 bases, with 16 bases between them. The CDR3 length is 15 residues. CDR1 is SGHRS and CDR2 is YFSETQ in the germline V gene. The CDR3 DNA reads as TGCGCCAGCAGCTACGGCGGGAACGGTGGAGATACGCAGTATTTT. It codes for CASSYGGNGGDTQYF. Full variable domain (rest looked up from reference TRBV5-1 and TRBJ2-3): KAGVTQTPRYLIKTRGQQVTLSCSPISGHRSVSWYQQTPGQGLQFLFEYFSETQRNKGNFPGRFSGRQFSNSRSEMNVSTLELGDSALYLCASSYGGNGGDTQYFGPGTRLTVL.

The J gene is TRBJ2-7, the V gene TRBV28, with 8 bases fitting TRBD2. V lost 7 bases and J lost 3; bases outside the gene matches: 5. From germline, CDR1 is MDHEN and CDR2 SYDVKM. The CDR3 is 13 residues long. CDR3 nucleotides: TGTGCCAGCAAGTCAAGCGGGAGCTACGAGCAGTACTTC. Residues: CASKSSGSYEQYF.

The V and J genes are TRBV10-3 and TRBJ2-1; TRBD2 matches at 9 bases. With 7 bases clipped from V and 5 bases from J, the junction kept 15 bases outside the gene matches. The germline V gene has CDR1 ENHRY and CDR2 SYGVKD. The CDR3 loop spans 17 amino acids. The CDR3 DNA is TGTGCCATCAAAGGGGGACTAGCAGGTAGAGACCACAATGAGCAGTTCTTC. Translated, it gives CAIKGGLAGRDHNEQFF.

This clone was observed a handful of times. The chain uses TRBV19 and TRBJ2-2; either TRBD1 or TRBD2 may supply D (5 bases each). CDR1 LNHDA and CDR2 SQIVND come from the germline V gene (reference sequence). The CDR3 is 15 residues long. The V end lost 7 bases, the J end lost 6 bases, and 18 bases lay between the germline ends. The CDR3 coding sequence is TGTGCCAGTAAGGGACGCCAACAATCACCCGGGGAGCTGTTTTTT. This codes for CASKGRQQSPGELFF.

The DNA of the CDR3 is TGTGCCAGCTCACCGGGACAGGGGTTCTACGAGCAGTACTTC. Amino acid sequence: CASSPGQGFYEQYF. The rearrangement joins TRBV18 to TRBJ2-7; 10 positions match TRBD1. The CDR3 is 14 residues long. The germline V gene has CDR1 KGHSH and CDR2 LQKENI. Germline trimming cut 3 bases from V and 3 bases from J; bases unmatched to any gene: 2.

The CDR3, as DNA: TGTGCCAGCCGGACTAGCGGGACGAAGAACACCGGGGAGCTGTTTTTT. Residues: CASRTSGTKNTGELFF. This chain joins TRBV19 and TRBJ2-2; 12 bases are a match to TRBD2. Losses at the gene ends were 9 bases for V and 1 base for J; bases not matched to a gene: 6. In germline, CDR1 is LNHDA, CDR2 SQIVND (reference sequence). The CDR3 contains 16 residues.

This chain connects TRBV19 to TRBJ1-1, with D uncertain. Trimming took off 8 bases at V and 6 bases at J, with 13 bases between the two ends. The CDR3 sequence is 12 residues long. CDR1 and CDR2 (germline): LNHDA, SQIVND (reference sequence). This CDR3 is CASGVGFAEAFF. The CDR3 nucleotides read TGTGCCAGTGGGGTGGGCTTTGCTGAAGCTTTCTTT. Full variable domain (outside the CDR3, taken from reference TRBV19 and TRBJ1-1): DGGITQSPKYLFRKEGQNVTLSCEQNLNHDAMYWYRQDPGQGLRLIYYSQIVNDFQKGDIAEGYSVSREKKESFPLTVTSAQKNPTAFYLCASGVGFAEAFFGQGTRLTVV.

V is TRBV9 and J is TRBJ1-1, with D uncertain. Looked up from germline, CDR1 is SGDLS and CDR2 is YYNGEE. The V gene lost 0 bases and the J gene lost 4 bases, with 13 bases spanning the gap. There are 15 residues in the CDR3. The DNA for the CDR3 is TGTGCCAGCAGCGTAGGTCCGGGCCCGAGCACTGAAGCTTTCTTT. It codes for CASSVGPGPSTEAFF.

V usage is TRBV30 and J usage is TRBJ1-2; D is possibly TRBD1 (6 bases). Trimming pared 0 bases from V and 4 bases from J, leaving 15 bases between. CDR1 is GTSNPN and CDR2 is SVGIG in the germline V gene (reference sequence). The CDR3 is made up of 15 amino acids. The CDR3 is CAWSVPGGRGYGYTF. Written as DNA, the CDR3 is TGTGCCTGGAGTGTACCGGGGGGCCGGGGCTATGGCTACACCTTC.

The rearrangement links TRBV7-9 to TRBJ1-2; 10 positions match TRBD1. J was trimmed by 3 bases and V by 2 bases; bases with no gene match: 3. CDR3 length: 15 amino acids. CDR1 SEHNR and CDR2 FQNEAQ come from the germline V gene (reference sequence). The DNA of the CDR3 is TGTGCCAGCAGCTTATGGGACAGGGGACACTATGGCTACACCTTC. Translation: CASSLWDRGHYGYTF.

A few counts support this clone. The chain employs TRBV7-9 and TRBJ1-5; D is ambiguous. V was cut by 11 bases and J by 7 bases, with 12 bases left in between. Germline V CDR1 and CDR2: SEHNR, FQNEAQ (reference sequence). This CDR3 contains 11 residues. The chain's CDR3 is CAPLRGQPQHF. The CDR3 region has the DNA TGTGCCCCCCTCAGAGGGCAGCCCCAGCATTTT.

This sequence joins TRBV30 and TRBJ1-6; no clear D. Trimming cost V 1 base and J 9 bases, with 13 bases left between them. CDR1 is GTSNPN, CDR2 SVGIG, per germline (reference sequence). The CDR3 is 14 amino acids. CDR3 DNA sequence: TGTGCCTGGAGTGAGGGCCGCGGGATTTCACCCCTCCACTTT. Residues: CAWSEGRGISPLHF. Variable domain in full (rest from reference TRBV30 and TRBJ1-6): SQTIHQWPATLVQPVGSPLSLECTVEGTSNPNLYWYRQAAGRGLQLLFYSVGIGQISSEVPQNLSASRPQDRQFILSSKKLLLSDSGFYLCAWSEGRGISPLHFGNGTRLTVT.